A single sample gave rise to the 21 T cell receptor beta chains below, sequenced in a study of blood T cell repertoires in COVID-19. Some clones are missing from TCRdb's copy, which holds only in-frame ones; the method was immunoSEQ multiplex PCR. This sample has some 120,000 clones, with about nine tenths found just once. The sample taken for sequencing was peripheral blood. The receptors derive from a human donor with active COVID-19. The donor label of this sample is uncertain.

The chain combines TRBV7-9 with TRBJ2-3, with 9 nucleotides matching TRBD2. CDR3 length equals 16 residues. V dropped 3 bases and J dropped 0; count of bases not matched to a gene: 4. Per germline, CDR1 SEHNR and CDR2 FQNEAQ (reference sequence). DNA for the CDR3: TGTGCCAGCAGCTTGCGGCTAGCGGGGAGCACAGATACGCAGTATTTT. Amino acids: CASSLRLAGSTDTQYF.

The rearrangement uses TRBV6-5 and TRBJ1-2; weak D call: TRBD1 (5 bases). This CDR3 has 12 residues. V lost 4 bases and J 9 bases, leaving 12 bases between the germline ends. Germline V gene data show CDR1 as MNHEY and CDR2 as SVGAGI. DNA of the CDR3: TGTGCCAGCAGTTCGGCGGGGCAGAGCTACACCTTC. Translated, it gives CASSSAGQSYTF.

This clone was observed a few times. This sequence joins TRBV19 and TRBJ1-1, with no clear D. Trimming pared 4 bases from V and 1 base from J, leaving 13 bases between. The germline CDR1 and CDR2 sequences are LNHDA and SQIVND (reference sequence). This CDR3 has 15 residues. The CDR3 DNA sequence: TGTGCCAGTAGTACCGGTGGGCTGGCGAACACTGAAGCTTTCTTT. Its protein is CASSTGGLANTEAFF.

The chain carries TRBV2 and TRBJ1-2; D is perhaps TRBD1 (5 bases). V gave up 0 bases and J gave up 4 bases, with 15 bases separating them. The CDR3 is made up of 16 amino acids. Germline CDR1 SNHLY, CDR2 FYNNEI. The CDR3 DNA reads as TGTGCCAGCAGTGAAGCGCGGGGGGGGAAAAGCTATGGCTACACCTTC. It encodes CASSEARGGKSYGYTF.

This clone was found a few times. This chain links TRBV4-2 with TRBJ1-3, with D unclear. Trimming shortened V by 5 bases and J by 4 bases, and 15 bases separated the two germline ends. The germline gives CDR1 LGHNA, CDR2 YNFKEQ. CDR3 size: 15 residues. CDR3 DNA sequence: TGTGCCAGCAGCGCTAGCCCCGGGTACGGAAACACCATATATTTT. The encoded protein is CASSASPGYGNTIYF.

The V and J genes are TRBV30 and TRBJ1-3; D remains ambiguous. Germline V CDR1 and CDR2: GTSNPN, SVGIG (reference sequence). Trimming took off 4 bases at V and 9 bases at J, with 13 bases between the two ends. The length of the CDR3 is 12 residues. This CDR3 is CAWTGGVGTIYF. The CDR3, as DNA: TGTGCCTGGACCGGAGGCGTCGGCACCATATATTTT.

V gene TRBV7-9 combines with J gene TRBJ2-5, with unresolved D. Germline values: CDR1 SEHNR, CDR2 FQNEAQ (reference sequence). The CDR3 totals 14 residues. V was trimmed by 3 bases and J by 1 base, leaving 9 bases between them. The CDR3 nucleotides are TGTGCCAGCAGCTTCGTGGGCTTCCAAGAGACCCAGTACTTC. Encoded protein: CASSFVGFQETQYF.

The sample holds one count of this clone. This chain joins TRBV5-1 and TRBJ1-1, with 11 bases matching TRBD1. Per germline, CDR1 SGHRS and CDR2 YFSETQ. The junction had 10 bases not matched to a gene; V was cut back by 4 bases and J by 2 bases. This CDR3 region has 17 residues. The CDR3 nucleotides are TGCGCCAGCAGCCCGTTCCGGGACAGGGGGTTTAACACTGAAGCTTTCTTT. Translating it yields CASSPFRDRGFNTEAFF.

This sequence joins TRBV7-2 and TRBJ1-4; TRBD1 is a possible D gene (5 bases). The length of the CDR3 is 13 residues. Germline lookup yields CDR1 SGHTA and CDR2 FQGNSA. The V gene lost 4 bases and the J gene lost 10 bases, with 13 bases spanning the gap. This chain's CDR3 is CASSSTGGAKLFF. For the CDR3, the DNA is TGTGCCAGCAGCTCGACGGGGGGTGCAAAACTGTTTTTT.

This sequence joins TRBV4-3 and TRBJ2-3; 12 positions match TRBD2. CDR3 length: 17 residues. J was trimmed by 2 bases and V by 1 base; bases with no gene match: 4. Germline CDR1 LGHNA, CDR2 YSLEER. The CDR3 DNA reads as TGCGCCAGCAGCCAAGGACTAGCGGGGGCTCTCACAGATACGCAGTATTTT. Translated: CASSQGLAGALTDTQYF.

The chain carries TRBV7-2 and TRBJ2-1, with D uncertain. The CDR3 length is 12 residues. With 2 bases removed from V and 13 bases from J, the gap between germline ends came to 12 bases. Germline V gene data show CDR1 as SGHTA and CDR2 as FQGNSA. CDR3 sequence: CASSLSQTTQFF. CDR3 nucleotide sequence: TGTGCCAGCAGCTTATCACAGACAACCCAGTTCTTC.

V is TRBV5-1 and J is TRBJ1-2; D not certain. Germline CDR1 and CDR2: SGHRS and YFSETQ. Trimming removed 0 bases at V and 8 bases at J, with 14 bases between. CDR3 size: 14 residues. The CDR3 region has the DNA TGCGCCAGCAGCTTGGGTGGCGGCGACGACGGCTACACCTTC. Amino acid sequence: CASSLGGGDDGYTF. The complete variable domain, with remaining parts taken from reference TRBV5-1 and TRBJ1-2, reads KAGVTQTPRYLIKTRGQQVTLSCSPISGHRSVSWYQQTPGQGLQFLFEYFSETQRNKGNFPGRFSGRQFSNSRSEMNVSTLELGDSALYLCASSLGGGDDGYTFGSGTRLTVV.

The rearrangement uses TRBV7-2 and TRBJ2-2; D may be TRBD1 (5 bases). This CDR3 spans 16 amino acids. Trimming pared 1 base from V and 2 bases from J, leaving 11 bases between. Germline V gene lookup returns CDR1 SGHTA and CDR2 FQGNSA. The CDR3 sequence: CASSLGWTSNTGELFF. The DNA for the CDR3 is TGTGCCAGCAGCTTAGGTTGGACATCCAACACCGGGGAGCTGTTTTTT.

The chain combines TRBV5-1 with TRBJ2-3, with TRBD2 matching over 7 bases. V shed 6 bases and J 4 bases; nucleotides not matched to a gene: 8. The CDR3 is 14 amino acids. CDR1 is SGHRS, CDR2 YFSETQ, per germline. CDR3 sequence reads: CASKRAGAADTQYF. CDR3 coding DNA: TGCGCCAGCAAGAGGGCGGGAGCCGCAGATACGCAGTATTTT. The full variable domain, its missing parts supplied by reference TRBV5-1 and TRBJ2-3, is KAGVTQTPRYLIKTRGQQVTLSCSPISGHRSVSWYQQTPGQGLQFLFEYFSETQRNKGNFPGRFSGRQFSNSRSEMNVSTLELGDSALYLCASKRAGAADTQYFGPGTRLTVL.

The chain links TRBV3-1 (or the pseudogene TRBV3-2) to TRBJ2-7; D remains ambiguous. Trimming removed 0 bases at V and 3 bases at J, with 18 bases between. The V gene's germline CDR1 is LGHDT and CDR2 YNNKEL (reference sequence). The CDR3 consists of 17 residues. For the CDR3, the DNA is TGTGCCAGCAGCCAAGATGAGGCAGACCTCCTATTCTACGAGCAGTACTTC. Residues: CASSQDEADLLFYEQYF.

The CDR3 nucleotides read TGTGCCAGCAGTGAGCGTGCACCCCTCCACTTT. Protein sequence: CASSERAPLHF. The rearrangement uses TRBV28 and TRBJ1-6, with unresolved D. Germline values: CDR1 MDHEN, CDR2 SYDVKM. The CDR3 is 11 residues long. V lost 5 bases and J 11 bases, leaving 7 bases between the germline ends.

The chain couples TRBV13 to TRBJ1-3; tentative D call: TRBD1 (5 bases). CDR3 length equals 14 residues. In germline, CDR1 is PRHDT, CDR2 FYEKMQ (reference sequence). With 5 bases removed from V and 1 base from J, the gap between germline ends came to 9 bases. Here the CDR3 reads CASSKTESGNTIYF. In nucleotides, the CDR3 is TGTGCCAGCAGCAAGACAGAGTCTGGAAACACCATATATTTT.

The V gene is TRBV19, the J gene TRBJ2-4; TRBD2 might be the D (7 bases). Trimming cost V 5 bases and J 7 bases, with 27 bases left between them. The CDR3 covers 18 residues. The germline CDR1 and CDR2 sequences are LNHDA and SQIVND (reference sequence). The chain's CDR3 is CASSPPGGTPGRVNIQYF. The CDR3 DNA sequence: TGTGCCAGTAGTCCACCCGGGGGGACACCCGGGAGAGTTAACATTCAGTACTTC. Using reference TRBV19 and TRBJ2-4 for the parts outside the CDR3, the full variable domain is DGGITQSPKYLFRKEGQNVTLSCEQNLNHDAMYWYRQDPGQGLRLIYYSQIVNDFQKGDIAEGYSVSREKKESFPLTVTSAQKNPTAFYLCASSPPGGTPGRVNIQYFGAGTRLSVL.

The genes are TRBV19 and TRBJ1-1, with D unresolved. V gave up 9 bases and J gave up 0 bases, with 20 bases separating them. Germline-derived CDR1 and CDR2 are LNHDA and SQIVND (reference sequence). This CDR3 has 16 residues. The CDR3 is CASKSAIRGVNTEAFF. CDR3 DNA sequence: TGTGCCAGCAAGTCAGCGATCCGGGGTGTGAACACTGAAGCTTTCTTT. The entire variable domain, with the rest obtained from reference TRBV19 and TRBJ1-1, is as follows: DGGITQSPKYLFRKEGQNVTLSCEQNLNHDAMYWYRQDPGQGLRLIYYSQIVNDFQKGDIAEGYSVSREKKESFPLTVTSAQKNPTAFYLCASKSAIRGVNTEAFFGQGTRLTVV.

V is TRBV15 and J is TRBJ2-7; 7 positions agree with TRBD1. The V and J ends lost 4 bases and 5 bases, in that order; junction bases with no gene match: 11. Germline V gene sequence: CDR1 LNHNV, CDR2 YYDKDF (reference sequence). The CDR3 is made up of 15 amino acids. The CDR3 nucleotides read TGTGCCACCAGCATAGGCAGACAGGGTACACACGAGCAGTACTTC. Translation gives CATSIGRQGTHEQYF. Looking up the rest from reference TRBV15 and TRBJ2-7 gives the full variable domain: DAMVIQNPRYQVTQFGKPVTLSCSQTLNHNVMYWYQQKSSQAPKLLFHYYDKDFNNEADTPDNFQSRRPNTSFCFLDIRSPGLGDTAMYLCATSIGRQGTHEQYFGPGTRLTVT.

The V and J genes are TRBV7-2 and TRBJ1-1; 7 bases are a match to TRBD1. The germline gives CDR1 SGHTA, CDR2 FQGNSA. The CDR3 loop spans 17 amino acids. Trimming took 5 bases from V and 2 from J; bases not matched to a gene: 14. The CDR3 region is CASSRTGLNVLNTEAFF. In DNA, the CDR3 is TGTGCCAGCAGCCGGACAGGATTAAACGTATTAAACACTGAAGCTTTCTTT.